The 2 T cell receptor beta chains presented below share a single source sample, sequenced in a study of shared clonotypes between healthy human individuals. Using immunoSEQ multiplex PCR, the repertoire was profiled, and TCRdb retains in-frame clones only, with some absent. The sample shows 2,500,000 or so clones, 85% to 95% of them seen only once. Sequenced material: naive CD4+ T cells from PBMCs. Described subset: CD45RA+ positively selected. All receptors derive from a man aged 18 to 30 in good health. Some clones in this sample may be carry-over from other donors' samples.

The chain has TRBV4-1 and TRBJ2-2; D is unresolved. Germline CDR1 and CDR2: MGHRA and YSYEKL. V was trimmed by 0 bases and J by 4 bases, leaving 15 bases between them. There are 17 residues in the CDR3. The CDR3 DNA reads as TGCGCCAGCAGCCAAGATTGGGCCAGGCAACCCACCGGGGAGCTGTTTTTT. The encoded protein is CASSQDWARQPTGELFF.

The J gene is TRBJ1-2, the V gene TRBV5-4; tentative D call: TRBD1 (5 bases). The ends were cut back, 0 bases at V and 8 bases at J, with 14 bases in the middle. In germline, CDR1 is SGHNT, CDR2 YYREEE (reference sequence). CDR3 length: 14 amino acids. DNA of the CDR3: TGTGCCAGCAGCTTGGACAGCCCTAAGGGGGGCTACACCTTC. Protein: CASSLDSPKGGYTF. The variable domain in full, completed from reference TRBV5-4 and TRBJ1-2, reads ETGVTQSPTHLIKTRGQQVTLRCSSQSGHNTVSWYQQALGQGPQFIFQYYREEENGRGNFPPRFSGLQFPNYSSELNVNALELDDSALYLCASSLDSPKGGYTFGSGTRLTVV.